A selection of T cell receptor beta chains follows, all from one sample in a study of neurological immune-mediated disorders. One entry per CDR3 protein, called by TCRdb with MiXCR from the 5' RACE reads. The sample lists about 38,000 distinct CDR3 sequences; roughly 4.8% were seen once. Sequencing input: CD4+ T cells from blood. These receptors were obtained from a man between 18 and 35 years old in good health. CDR3s include the opening cysteine and the closing phenylalanine or tryptophan. A D gene is named only where the DNA matches it firmly. A clone size is listed for some rows: how often the clone was seen (once, few, many), or a class if it is expanded.

j_gene: TRBJ1-2; v_gene: TRBV12-3/TRBV12-4; d_gene: TRBD1; abundance: many; CDR3nt: TGTGCCAGCACCGCGACAGGGGGCTTCTATGGCTACACCTTC; CDR3aa: CASTATGGFYGYTF
j_gene: TRBJ2-1; v_gene: TRBV20-1; d_gene: TRBD2; abundance: many; CDR3nt: TGCAGTGCTAGAGATCGTACTAGCGGTTCCGATGAGCAGTTCTTC; CDR3aa: CSARDRTSGSDEQFF
j_gene: TRBJ2-3; v_gene: TRBV20-1; d_gene: TRBD2; abundance: many; CDR3nt: TGCAGTGCCACGACTAGCGGGGCCCAGATAACGCAGTATTTT; CDR3aa: CSATTSGAQITQYF
j_gene: TRBJ2-1; v_gene: TRBV2; d_gene: TRBD1; abundance: few; CDR3nt: TGTGCCAACCAGGGACAGGCGGGTGTAAATGAGCAGTTCTTC; CDR3aa: CANQGQAGVNEQFF
j_gene: TRBJ2-7; v_gene: TRBV20-1; d_gene: TRBD2; abundance: many; CDR3nt: TGCAGTGCTAGAGAGGGAACTAGCGGGGTCTACGAGCAGTACTTC; CDR3aa: CSAREGTSGVYEQYF
j_gene: TRBJ2-5; v_gene: TRBV20-1; d_gene: TRBD2; abundance: many; CDR3nt: TGCAGTGCTAAAGGGACTAGCGGGGGGCCCCAAGAGACCCAGTACTTC; CDR3aa: CSAKGTSGGPQETQYF
j_gene: TRBJ1-2; v_gene: TRBV14; d_gene: NA; abundance: many; CDR3nt: TGTGCCAGCAGCCAAGCCCGGGGCCCGACCGTGGGCTACACCTTC; CDR3aa: CASSQARGPTVGYTF
j_gene: TRBJ2-3; v_gene: TRBV2; d_gene: NA; abundance: NA; CDR3nt: TGTGCCAGCACCAGCCTCACAGATACGCAGTATTTT; CDR3aa: CASTSLTDTQYF
j_gene: TRBJ2-7; v_gene: TRBV5-1; d_gene: NA; abundance: many; CDR3nt: TGCGCCAGCAGCCCCCGGAGGTCGGGGACCGTCACCTACGAGCAGTACTTC; CDR3aa: CASSPRRSGTVTYEQYF
j_gene: TRBJ1-2; v_gene: TRBV20-1; d_gene: TRBD1; abundance: many; CDR3nt: TGCAGTACCGGACAGGGGGTTCCCTATGGCTACACCTTC; CDR3aa: CSTGQGVPYGYTF
j_gene: TRBJ1-5; v_gene: TRBV19; d_gene: TRBD1; abundance: many; CDR3nt: TGTGCCAGTAGTGTCACAGGGGGCATAGTAAATCAGCCCCAGCATTTT; CDR3aa: CASSVTGGIVNQPQHF
j_gene: TRBJ2-5; v_gene: TRBV5-1; d_gene: NA; abundance: many; CDR3nt: TGCGCCAGCAGCCAGCACAGCCAAGAGACCCAGTACTTC; CDR3aa: CASSQHSQETQYF
j_gene: TRBJ2-7; v_gene: TRBV20-1; d_gene: NA; abundance: NA; CDR3nt: TGCAGTGCTAGAGATATGCTTGGCCAGGGAAGCTCCTACGAGCAGTACTTT; CDR3aa: CSARDMLGQGSSYEQYF
j_gene: TRBJ2-2; v_gene: TRBV6-6; d_gene: TRBD1; abundance: many; CDR3nt: TGTGCCAGCAGTTCGATACAGGGGGCAGGGGCCACCGGGGAGCTGTTTTTT; CDR3aa: CASSSIQGAGATGELFF
j_gene: TRBJ1-1; v_gene: TRBV10-3; d_gene: NA; abundance: many; CDR3nt: TGTGCCATCAGACCCCAACGGGCCCGAACACTTGAAGCTTTCTTT; CDR3aa: CAIRPQRARTLEAFF
j_gene: TRBJ2-7; v_gene: TRBV20-1; d_gene: TRBD1; abundance: many; CDR3nt: TGCAGTGCTGGGGGTGGGACAGGTCGGCTCGAGCAGTACTTC; CDR3aa: CSAGGGTGRLEQYF
j_gene: TRBJ1-6; v_gene: TRBV5-1; d_gene: TRBD1; abundance: many; CDR3nt: TGCGCCAGCAGCCTCGGGACAGGGGATTCACCCCTCCACTTT; CDR3aa: CASSLGTGDSPLHF
j_gene: TRBJ2-4; v_gene: TRBV4-1; d_gene: NA; abundance: many; CDR3nt: TGCGCCAGCAGCCAGCCCATGGACATTCAGTACTTC; CDR3aa: CASSQPMDIQYF
j_gene: TRBJ2-3; v_gene: TRBV5-1; d_gene: TRBD1; abundance: many; CDR3nt: TGCGCCAGCAGCGTCTCCGGGACAGGCTTTGGCACAGATACGCAGTATTTT; CDR3aa: CASSVSGTGFGTDTQYF
j_gene: TRBJ2-3; v_gene: TRBV12-5; d_gene: NA; abundance: many; CDR3nt: TGTGCTAGTGGGTTGTGGAGGGGTGTAGATACGCAGTATTTT; CDR3aa: CASGLWRGVDTQYF
j_gene: TRBJ1-5; v_gene: TRBV6-2/TRBV6-3; d_gene: TRBD1; abundance: many; CDR3nt: TGTGCCAGCAGAACCGACAGGGTTTCCAATCAGCCCCAGCATTTT; CDR3aa: CASRTDRVSNQPQHF
j_gene: TRBJ1-4; v_gene: TRBV10-3; d_gene: NA; abundance: many; CDR3nt: TGTGCCATCAGTGAATCGACAGCCACCCCGGGAAAACTGTTTTTT; CDR3aa: CAISESTATPGKLFF
j_gene: TRBJ2-6; v_gene: TRBV5-1; d_gene: NA; abundance: many; CDR3nt: TGCGCCAGCAGCTTGGCGGACAGCCTCTCTGGGGCCAACGTCCTGACTTTC; CDR3aa: CASSLADSLSGANVLTF
j_gene: TRBJ2-7; v_gene: TRBV20-1; d_gene: TRBD1; abundance: many; CDR3nt: TGCAGTGCTAAAACAGGGGGAGGCTACGAGCAGTACTTC; CDR3aa: CSAKTGGGYEQYF
j_gene: TRBJ1-2; v_gene: TRBV5-1; d_gene: NA; abundance: many; CDR3nt: TGCGCCAGCAGCTTGGTGGCGCCGAATGGCTACACCTTC; CDR3aa: CASSLVAPNGYTF
j_gene: TRBJ2-7; v_gene: TRBV20-1; d_gene: TRBD2; abundance: many; CDR3nt: TGCAGTGCGTCGCCACTAGCGGGGGTCTCCTACGAGCAGTACTTC; CDR3aa: CSASPLAGVSYEQYF
j_gene: TRBJ1-5; v_gene: TRBV4-3; d_gene: NA; abundance: many; CDR3nt: TGCGCCAGCAGCCAAGAAGAACGGCAGCCCCAGCATTTT; CDR3aa: CASSQEERQPQHF
j_gene: TRBJ1-5; v_gene: TRBV6-2/TRBV6-3; d_gene: NA; abundance: many; CDR3nt: TGTGCCAGCAGCCCTTTGGAGATCGGTCAGCCCCAGCATTTT; CDR3aa: CASSPLEIGQPQHF
j_gene: TRBJ2-5; v_gene: TRBV25-1; d_gene: TRBD2; abundance: many; CDR3nt: TGTGCCAGCAGTGAAGATTTGGGGACACCGGGAGGGGAGACCCAGTACTTC; CDR3aa: CASSEDLGTPGGETQYF
j_gene: TRBJ2-1; v_gene: TRBV5-1; d_gene: NA; abundance: many; CDR3nt: TGCGCCAGCAATCCCGGAGATTCCTACAATGAGCAGTTCTTC; CDR3aa: CASNPGDSYNEQFF
j_gene: TRBJ2-1; v_gene: TRBV5-1; d_gene: TRBD2; abundance: many; CDR3nt: TGCGCCAGCAGCACTAGCGGGGGCTCCTACAATGAGCAGTTCTTC; CDR3aa: CASSTSGGSYNEQFF
j_gene: TRBJ2-2; v_gene: TRBV5-6; d_gene: NA; abundance: many; CDR3nt: TGTGCCAGTGCGGATACGGGGACCGCCGGGGAGCTGTTTTTT; CDR3aa: CASADTGTAGELFF
j_gene: TRBJ2-1; v_gene: TRBV11-2; d_gene: NA; abundance: many; CDR3nt: TGTGCCAGCGGTTCCGTAACGGGTGGGGCCAGCCGGGGTGAGCAGTTCTTC; CDR3aa: CASGSVTGGASRGEQFF
j_gene: TRBJ2-1; v_gene: TRBV6-2/TRBV6-3; d_gene: TRBD2; abundance: many; CDR3nt: TGTGCCAGCCAATCCCAACCGAGACCGGGACTATGGTACAATGAGCAGTTCTTC; CDR3aa: CASQSQPRPGLWYNEQFF
j_gene: TRBJ2-3; v_gene: TRBV5-1; d_gene: NA; abundance: many; CDR3nt: TGCGCCAGCAGCTTGGATAGGGGCGGCACAGATACGCAGTATTTT; CDR3aa: CASSLDRGGTDTQYF
j_gene: TRBJ2-7; v_gene: TRBV20-1; d_gene: NA; abundance: many; CDR3nt: TGCAGTGCTAGTCACTCAGACGACGAGCAGTACTTC; CDR3aa: CSASHSDDEQYF
j_gene: TRBJ2-5; v_gene: TRBV3-1; d_gene: NA; abundance: many; CDR3nt: TGTGCCAGCAGCTCAGAGGGGGGGGAGGAGACCCAGTACTTC; CDR3aa: CASSSEGGEETQYF
j_gene: TRBJ2-5; v_gene: TRBV2; d_gene: NA; abundance: many; CDR3nt: TGTGCCAGCGGAAGGGAGGTGGAGACCCAGTACTTC; CDR3aa: CASGREVETQYF
j_gene: TRBJ2-7; v_gene: TRBV6-5; d_gene: TRBD1; abundance: many; CDR3nt: TGTGCCAGCAGCAGGGACAGGGTCGGCTCCTACGAGCAGTACTTC; CDR3aa: CASSRDRVGSYEQYF